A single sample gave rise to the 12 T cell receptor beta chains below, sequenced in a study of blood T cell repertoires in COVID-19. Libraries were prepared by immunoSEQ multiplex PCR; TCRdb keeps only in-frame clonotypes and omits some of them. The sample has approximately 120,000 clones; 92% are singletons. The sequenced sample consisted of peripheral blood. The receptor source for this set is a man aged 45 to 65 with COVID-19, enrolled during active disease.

The CDR3 region is CASSPPAVVGGYTF. The DNA of the CDR3 is TGTGCCAGCTCACCACCGGCGGTTGTCGGGGGCTACACCTTC. The chain recombines TRBV18 with TRBJ1-2; D not resolved. CDR3 size: 14 residues. Looked up from germline, CDR1 is KGHSH and CDR2 is LQKENI. V lost 0 bases to trimming and J lost 8 bases, with 13 bases between them.

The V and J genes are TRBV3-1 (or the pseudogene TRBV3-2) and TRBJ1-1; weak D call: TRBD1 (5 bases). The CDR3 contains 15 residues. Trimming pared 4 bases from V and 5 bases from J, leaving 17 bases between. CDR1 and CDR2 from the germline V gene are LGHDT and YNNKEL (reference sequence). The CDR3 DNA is TGTGCCAGCAGCCCCCCAAAGGGGCTGAGAACTGAAGCTTTCTTT. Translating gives CASSPPKGLRTEAFF.

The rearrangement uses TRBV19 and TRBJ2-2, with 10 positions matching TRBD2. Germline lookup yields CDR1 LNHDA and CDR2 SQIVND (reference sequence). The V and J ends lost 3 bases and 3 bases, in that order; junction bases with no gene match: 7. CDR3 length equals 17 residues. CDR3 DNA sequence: TGTGCCAGTAGTATTTTAGCGGGAGGAACCTACACCGGGGAGCTGTTTTTT. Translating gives CASSILAGGTYTGELFF.

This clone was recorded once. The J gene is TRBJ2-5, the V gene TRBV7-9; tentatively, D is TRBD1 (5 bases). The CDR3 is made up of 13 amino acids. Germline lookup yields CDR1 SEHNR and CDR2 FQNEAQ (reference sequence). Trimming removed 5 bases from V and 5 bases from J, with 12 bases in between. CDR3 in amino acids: CASSQRGPETQYF. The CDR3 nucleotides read TGTGCCAGCAGCCAAAGGGGTCCCGAGACCCAGTACTTC.

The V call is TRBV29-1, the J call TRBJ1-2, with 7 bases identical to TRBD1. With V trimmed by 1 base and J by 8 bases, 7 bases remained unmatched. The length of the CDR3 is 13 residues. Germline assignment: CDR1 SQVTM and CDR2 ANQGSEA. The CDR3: CSVEASQGSGYTF. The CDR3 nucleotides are TGCAGCGTTGAAGCGTCACAGGGGAGCGGCTACACCTTC. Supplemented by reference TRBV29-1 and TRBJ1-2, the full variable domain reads SAVISQKPSRDICQRGTSLTIQCQVDSQVTMMFWYRQQPGQSLTLIATANQGSEATYESGFVIDKFPISRPNLTFSTLTVSNMSPEDSSIYLCSVEASQGSGYTFGSGTRLTVV.

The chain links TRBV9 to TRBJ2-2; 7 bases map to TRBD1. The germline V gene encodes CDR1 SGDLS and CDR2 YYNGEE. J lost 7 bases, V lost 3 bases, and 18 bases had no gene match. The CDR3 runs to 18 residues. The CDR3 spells CASSATSGTAKQDGELFF. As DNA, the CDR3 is TGTGCCAGCAGCGCCACCTCCGGGACAGCAAAACAGGACGGGGAGCTGTTTTTT.

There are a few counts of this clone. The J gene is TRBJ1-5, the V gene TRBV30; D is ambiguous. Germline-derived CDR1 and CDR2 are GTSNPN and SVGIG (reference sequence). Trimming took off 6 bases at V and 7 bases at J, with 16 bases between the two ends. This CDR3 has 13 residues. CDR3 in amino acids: CACAEGPEQPQHF. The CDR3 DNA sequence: TGTGCCTGCGCCGAGGGCCCAGAGCAGCCCCAGCATTTT.

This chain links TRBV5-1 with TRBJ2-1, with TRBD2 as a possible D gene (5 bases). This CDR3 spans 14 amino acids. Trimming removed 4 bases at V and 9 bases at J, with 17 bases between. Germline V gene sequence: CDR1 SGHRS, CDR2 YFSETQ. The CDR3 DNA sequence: TGCGCCAGCAGCGCCGCCGAGGGTCTCGGTGAGCAGTTCTTC. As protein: CASSAAEGLGEQFF.

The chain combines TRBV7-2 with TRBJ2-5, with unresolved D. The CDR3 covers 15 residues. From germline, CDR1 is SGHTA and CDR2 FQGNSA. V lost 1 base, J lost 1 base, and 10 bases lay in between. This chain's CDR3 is CASSLGSRSQETQYF. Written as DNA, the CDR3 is TGTGCCAGCAGCTTAGGCTCGAGATCCCAAGAGACCCAGTACTTC.

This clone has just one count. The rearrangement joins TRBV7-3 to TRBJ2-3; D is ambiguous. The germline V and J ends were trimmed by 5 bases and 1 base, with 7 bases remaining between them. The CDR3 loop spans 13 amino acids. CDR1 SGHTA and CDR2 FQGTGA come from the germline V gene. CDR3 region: CASSQDRTDTQYF. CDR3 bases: TGTGCCAGCAGCCAGGATCGCACAGATACGCAGTATTTT.

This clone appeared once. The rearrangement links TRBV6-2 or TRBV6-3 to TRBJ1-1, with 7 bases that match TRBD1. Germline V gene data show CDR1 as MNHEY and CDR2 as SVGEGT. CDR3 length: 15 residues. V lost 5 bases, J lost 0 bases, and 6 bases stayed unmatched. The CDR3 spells CASSGTEPVNTEAFF. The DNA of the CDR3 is TGTGCCAGCAGTGGGACAGAGCCCGTGAACACTGAAGCTTTCTTT.

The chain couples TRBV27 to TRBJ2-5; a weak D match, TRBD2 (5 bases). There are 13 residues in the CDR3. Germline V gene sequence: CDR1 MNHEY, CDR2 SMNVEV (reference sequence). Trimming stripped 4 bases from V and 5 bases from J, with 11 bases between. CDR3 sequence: CASSYASFETQYF. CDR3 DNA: TGTGCCAGCAGTTACGCTAGCTTCGAGACCCAGTACTTC.